These T cell receptor beta chains were read from a single sample in a study of T cell responses to AZD1222 COVID-19 vaccine. Clones were sequenced by immunoSEQ multiplex PCR, and TCRdb holds only the in-frame ones, with some missing. The profile covers about 17,000 clones, with about 80% appearing a single time and 12% to 15% taken by the ten largest. The material was peripheral blood, obtained 28 days after the second AZD1222 dose. The receptors derive from an adult who received the AZD1222 COVID-19 vaccine. Both conserved end residues are part of each CDR3. D genes are given only for firm matches. Not all rows give a size; the values are once, few, many and, for expanded clones, a class.

>.|TRBJ1-5|.|TRBV7-8
TGTGCCAGCAGCTTCGGGTCAGTCAATCAGCCCCAGCATTTT
CASSFGSVNQPQHF
>few|TRBJ1-2|TRBD1|TRBV5-8
TGTGCCAGCAGCCTGGAGGGACAGATAATCTATGGCTACACCTTC
CASSLEGQIIYGYTF
>few|TRBJ2-1|.|TRBV19
TGTGCCAGTAGGGAAGGAAGCTCCTACAATGAGCAGTTCTTC
CASREGSSYNEQFF
>.|TRBJ2-1|TRBD2|TRBV9
TGTGCCAGCAGCGTAGAAGGGACTAGTGATGAGCAGTTCTTC
CASSVEGTSDEQFF
>.|TRBJ1-3|TRBD1|TRBV18
TGTGCCAGCTCACCCTCGACAGGGCCTGGAAACACCATATATTTT
CASSPSTGPGNTIYF
>.|TRBJ2-2|.|TRBV4-1
TGCGCCAGCAGCCAAGCTGAGCAGTCCGGGGAGCTGTTTTTT
CASSQAEQSGELFF
>.|TRBJ1-1|TRBD1|TRBV15
TGTGCCACCTCATCACAGGGGCACACTGAAGCTTTCTTT
CATSSQGHTEAFF
>.|TRBJ2-7|TRBD1|TRBV15
TGTGCCACCAGCAGAGATACACAGGGGGCTAACGAGCAGTACTTC
CATSRDTQGANEQYF
>.|TRBJ2-3|.|TRBV6-2/TRBV6-3
TGTGCCAGCAGTCCCTCGGACAAACTCACAGATACGCAGTATTTT
CASSPSDKLTDTQYF
>.|TRBJ2-3|TRBD1|TRBV10-3
TGTGCCATCAGTGGTAGCTCGGACAGGGGGCGAGCAGATACGCAGTATTTT
CAISGSSDRGRADTQYF
>once|TRBJ1-1|TRBD1|TRBV18
TGTGCCAGCTCACCCGGACAGGGGGCGACTGAAGCTTTCTTT
CASSPGQGATEAFF
>.|TRBJ2-7|.|TRBV5-4
TGTGCCAGCAGCTTGATAACAGGAGGGAAGTACTTC
CASSLITGGKYF
>few|TRBJ2-2|TRBD1|TRBV11-1
TGTGCCAGCAGCTTAACGGACAGGGTGGACACCGGGGAGCTGTTTTTT
CASSLTDRVDTGELFF